A single sample is the source of the 28 T cell receptor beta chains below, sequenced in a study of a mutant IDH1 vaccine in newly diagnosed glioma. Time point reported: week 11, during vaccination. Vaccinated patients received 300 ug of mutant IDH1 20-mer peptide per dose, with topical imiquimod. Some clones are missing from TCRdb's copy, which holds only in-frame ones; the method was immunoSEQ multiplex PCR. The sample shows 60,000 or so clones, about 88% of them seen only once. Their cognate antigens are unknown. Here the sequenced sample was PBMCs, taken from a glioma patient whose treatment included an IDH1 peptide vaccine. These receptors were taken from a man aged 40-49 years with glioma.

V is TRBV28 and J is TRBJ2-3; tentatively, D is TRBD2 (6 bases). CDR1 and CDR2 (germline): MDHEN, SYDVKM. Trimming took off 5 bases at V and 1 base at J, with 19 bases between the two ends. The CDR3 has 17 amino acids. The CDR3 sequence is CASSPPGSGGGTDTQYF. In DNA, the CDR3 is TGTGCCAGCAGTCCCCCAGGATCAGGCGGGGGCACAGATACGCAGTATTTT.

The chain links TRBV7-9 to TRBJ2-7; D is tentatively TRBD1 or TRBD2 (5 bases each). The CDR3 runs 15 residues. V dropped 4 bases and J dropped 6 bases, with 19 bases sitting between them. Germline values: CDR1 SEHNR, CDR2 FQNEAQ (reference sequence). The CDR3 reads CASSWGRDGLPEQYF. CDR3 nucleotides: TGTGCCAGCAGCTGGGGCCGGGACGGGCTCCCCGAGCAGTACTTC.

J is TRBJ2-1 and V is TRBV2, with 9 bases lining up with TRBD2. CDR1 is SNHLY, CDR2 FYNNEI, per germline. The CDR3 loop spans 16 amino acids. The trim removed 4 bases at V and 2 bases at J, leaving 6 bases unmatched. The CDR3 reads CASSGLAGRTYNEQFF. For the CDR3, the DNA is TGTGCCAGCAGTGGGCTAGCGGGGCGAACCTACAATGAGCAGTTCTTC.

The V and J genes are TRBV10-3 and TRBJ1-6, with TRBD1 identical over 9 bases. Germline trimming cut 3 bases from V and 0 bases from J; bases unmatched to any gene: 12. From germline, CDR1 is ENHRY and CDR2 SYGVKD. This CDR3 contains 20 residues. Written as DNA, the CDR3 is TGTGCCATCAGTGATAGGAGGACAGGGGACATTAGCTCCTATAATTCACCCCTCCACTTT. The encoded protein is CAISDRRTGDISSYNSPLHF.

This clone has a handful of counts. The V and J genes are TRBV10-3 and TRBJ1-1; TRBD1 aligns across 8 bases. V was clipped by 7 bases and J by 5 bases; unmatched bases: 12. Germline CDR1 ENHRY, CDR2 SYGVKD. The length of the CDR3 is 15 residues. CDR3 in DNA: TGTGCCATCACCCGATCGGACAGGGAAAGTACTGAAGCTTTCTTT. It is translated as CAITRSDRESTEAFF.

The sample holds one count of this clone. The V call is TRBV11-3, the J call TRBJ2-1, with D perhaps TRBD1 (5 bases). The CDR3 is 14 amino acids. Germline CDR1 SGHNT, CDR2 YENEEA. Between the trimmed V and J ends, which lost 5 bases and 4 bases, there was a span of 12 bases. The CDR3: CASSPNHRYNEQFF. CDR3 DNA sequence: TGTGCCAGCAGCCCGAACCACAGGTACAATGAGCAGTTCTTC.

This chain joins TRBV30 and TRBJ1-1; possibly TRBD1 for D (5 bases). This CDR3 is built from 13 residues. The V end lost 3 bases, the J end lost 2 bases, and 10 bases lay between the germline ends. Germline loops: CDR1 GTSNPN, CDR2 SVGIG (reference sequence). CDR3 in amino acids: CAWRAGGNTEAFF. CDR3 nucleotides: TGTGCCTGGAGAGCTGGGGGAAACACTGAAGCTTTCTTT.

V and J are TRBV5-5 and TRBJ1-1; TRBD1 is a possible D gene (5 bases). Germline CDR1 and CDR2: SGHKS and YYEKEE (reference sequence). V was clipped by 1 base and J by 0 bases, with 10 bases between them. The CDR3 is made up of 15 amino acids. The CDR3 reads CASSLPGTMNTEAFF. CDR3 nucleotides: TGTGCCAGCAGCTTGCCCGGGACCATGAACACTGAAGCTTTCTTT.

Regarding this clone: The sample carries other DNA sequences with the same CDR3. The chain combines TRBV7-9 with TRBJ1-1; TRBD1 is a possible D gene (5 bases). Per germline, CDR1 SEHNR and CDR2 FQNEAQ (reference sequence). The CDR3 loop spans 15 amino acids. V lost 1 base and J 0 bases, leaving 9 bases between the germline ends. The CDR3, as DNA: TGTGCCAGCAGCTTAGGGGGCCCCATGAACACTGAAGCTTTCTTT. Its translation is CASSLGGPMNTEAFF. Supplemented by reference TRBV7-9 and TRBJ1-1, the full variable domain reads DTGVSQNPRHKITKRGQNVTFRCDPISEHNRLYWYRQTLGQGPEFLTYFQNEAQLEKSRLLSDRFSAERPKGSFSTLEIQRTEQGDSAMYLCASSLGGPMNTEAFFGQGTRLTVV.

The chain joins TRBV9 to TRBJ2-5; 7 bases match TRBD1. V dropped 0 bases and J dropped 4; count of bases not matched to a gene: 9. Germline V gene sequence: CDR1 SGDLS, CDR2 YYNGEE. The CDR3 has 16 amino acids. CDR3 protein: CASSVASDRVGETQYF. Written as DNA, the CDR3 is TGTGCCAGCAGCGTAGCCAGTGACAGGGTAGGAGAGACCCAGTACTTC.

V gene TRBV6-1 combines with J gene TRBJ1-5; the D gene is possibly TRBD1 (6 bases). CDR1 is MNHNS and CDR2 is SASEGT in the germline V gene. The CDR3 has 13 amino acids. V shed 10 bases and J shed 8 bases, with 18 bases lying between them. CDR3: CATYEGGSKPQHF. Here the CDR3 DNA reads TGTGCCACCTACGAAGGGGGGAGTAAGCCCCAGCATTTT.

The chain joins TRBV30 to TRBJ1-1; D gene unclear. There are 13 residues in the CDR3. The germline gives CDR1 GTSNPN, CDR2 SVGIG (reference sequence). V was trimmed by 0 bases and J by 2 bases, leaving 7 bases between them. The CDR3 coding sequence is TGTGCCTGGAGTGTACGACAAAACACTGAAGCTTTCTTT. Encoded protein: CAWSVRQNTEAFF.

The V and J genes are TRBV5-8 and TRBJ1-1; D is ambiguous. This CDR3 is built from 14 residues. Germline V gene data show CDR1 as SGHTS and CDR2 as YDEGEE. V lost 4 bases to trimming and J lost 0 bases, with 10 bases between them. The CDR3 spells CASSPLILNTEAFF. The DNA of the CDR3 is TGTGCCAGCAGCCCCTTAATATTGAACACTGAAGCTTTCTTT.

The chain's CDR3 is CAISEPRRTSNTEAFF. In DNA form, the CDR3 reads TGTGCCATCAGTGAGCCCAGAAGGACATCGAACACTGAAGCTTTCTTT. The gene calls are TRBV10-3 and TRBJ1-1; D perhaps matches TRBD1 (5 bases). The germline gives CDR1 ENHRY, CDR2 SYGVKD. V lost 2 bases to trimming and J lost 1 base, with 14 bases between them. This CDR3 region has 16 residues.

This chain links TRBV10-3 with TRBJ2-6, with a tentative D call TRBD1 (5 bases). The germline gives CDR1 ENHRY, CDR2 SYGVKD. V lost 7 bases and J 0 bases, leaving 13 bases between the germline ends. The CDR3 runs 16 residues. The CDR3 sequence is CAITAKGISGANVLTF. CDR3 nucleotide sequence: TGTGCCATCACCGCCAAGGGGATCTCTGGGGCCAACGTCCTGACTTTC.

The V call is TRBV5-1, the J call TRBJ2-6; D is possibly TRBD1 (6 bases). From germline, CDR1 is SGHRS and CDR2 YFSETQ. Trimming shortened V by 0 bases and J by 0 bases, and 10 bases separated the two germline ends. This CDR3 has 17 residues. The CDR3 sequence is CASSLEGRGSGANVLTF. The CDR3 DNA follows: TGCGCCAGCAGCTTGGAGGGCAGGGGCTCTGGGGCCAACGTCCTGACTTTC.

The J gene is TRBJ1-2, the V gene TRBV5-6; D is unresolved. Germline V lookup: CDR1 SGHDT, CDR2 YYEEEE. The CDR3 extends over 17 amino acids. Trimming shortened V by 2 bases and J by 2 bases, and 19 bases separated the two germline ends. The CDR3 here is CASSLMIWLRGNYGYTF. The CDR3 DNA follows: TGTGCCAGCAGCTTAATGATTTGGCTTCGCGGAAACTATGGCTACACCTTC.

This clone has only one observation. The chain uses TRBV5-1 and TRBJ2-5; D remains unclear. TRBJ2-7 matches the DNA end more closely, so the J call is doubtful. Germline V lookup: CDR1 SGHRS, CDR2 YFSETQ. This CDR3 comprises 14 residues. CDR3 sequence: CASSLGFSSYEQYF. CDR3 nucleotides: TGCGCCAGCAGCTTGGGATTTTCCTCCTACGAGCAGTACTTC.

The V gene is TRBV6-6, the J gene TRBJ1-2; D remains ambiguous. CDR1 is MNHNY and CDR2 is SVGAGI in the germline V gene (reference sequence). The CDR3 runs 15 residues. V shed 0 bases and J shed 3 bases, with 11 bases lying between them. The chain's CDR3 is CASSYSTGDYYGYTF. The CDR3 bases are TGTGCCAGCAGTTACTCGACTGGAGATTACTATGGCTACACCTTC.

The chain couples TRBV28 to TRBJ1-4; no reliable D call. The CDR3 extends over 18 amino acids. V lost 7 bases, J lost 8 bases, and 29 bases lay in between. In germline, CDR1 is MDHEN, CDR2 SYDVKM. As DNA, the CDR3 is TGTGCCAGCAAAAAAATGGAGGTGGTCAGGACGTTCGTGGAAAAACTGTTTTTT. Translated: CASKKMEVVRTFVEKLFF.

V is TRBV7-2 and J is TRBJ1-2; 7 bases line up with TRBD1. Unmatched junction bases numbered 5, after V lost 3 bases and J lost 13 bases. The CDR3 loop spans 11 amino acids. From germline, CDR1 is SGHTA and CDR2 FQGNSA. For the CDR3, the DNA is TGTGCCAGCAGCTTCGGGACAGCAGTCACCTTC. As protein: CASSFGTAVTF.

The gene calls are TRBV11-2 and TRBJ1-2; D is unresolved. The V gene lost 6 bases and the J gene lost 2 bases, with 16 bases spanning the gap. CDR3 length: 15 residues. Germline lookup yields CDR1 SGHAT and CDR2 FQNNGV. CDR3 amino acids: CASSSVGVVNYGYTF. The CDR3 bases are TGTGCCAGCAGTTCGGTTGGGGTAGTAAACTATGGCTACACCTTC.

The chain combines TRBV7-8 with TRBJ2-3; possibly TRBD1 for D (5 bases). The V end was cut by 5 bases, the J end by 2 bases, with 14 bases between. CDR1 is SGHVS, CDR2 FQNEAQ, per germline. This CDR3 has 15 residues. The CDR3 sequence is CASSHRGGPTDTQYF. Here the CDR3 DNA reads TGTGCCAGCAGCCATAGGGGCGGACCCACAGATACGCAGTATTTT.

This clone was detected only a few times. The chain employs TRBV5-4 and TRBJ2-7; maybe TRBD1 (6 bases). The V gene lost 9 bases and the J gene lost 3 bases, with 16 bases spanning the gap. Germline loops: CDR1 SGHNT, CDR2 YYREEE (reference sequence). The CDR3 is 13 amino acids. The CDR3 protein is CATGGQPNYEQYF. The DNA for the CDR3 is TGTGCCACCGGAGGACAGCCAAACTACGAGCAGTACTTC.

The chain joins TRBV6-5 to TRBJ1-1; D uncertain. This CDR3 has 15 residues. Germline V gives CDR1 MNHEY, CDR2 SVGAGI. Trimming cost V 4 bases and J 1 base, with 13 bases left between them. This chain's CDR3 is CASSSGAQRNTEAFF. CDR3 DNA sequence: TGTGCCAGCAGTTCGGGCGCTCAGCGGAACACTGAAGCTTTCTTT.

This clone was found once. The gene calls are TRBV10-1 and TRBJ1-1, with 8 positions matching TRBD1. Germline V CDR1 and CDR2: WNHNN, SYGVQD (reference sequence). V gave up 5 bases and J gave up 2 bases; unmatched junction bases: 7. The CDR3 consists of 15 residues. In nucleotides, the CDR3 is TGCGCCAGCAGTCGGACAGGGTTCCCCAACACTGAAGCTTTCTTT. Translating it yields CASSRTGFPNTEAFF.

This chain connects TRBV11-2 to TRBJ2-7, with D unresolved. Germline assignment: CDR1 SGHAT and CDR2 FQNNGV. Trimming took off 2 bases at V and 8 bases at J, with 19 bases between the two ends. CDR3 length equals 15 residues. CDR3 bases: TGTGCCAGCAGCTTACTTAAGGACCGCAGTGGGAAGCAGTACGTC. Its translation: CASSLLKDRSGKQYV.

J is TRBJ1-1 and V is TRBV6-5, with D possibly TRBD1 on 5 matching bases. Trimming removed 9 bases at V and 11 bases at J, with 19 bases between. CDR3 length equals 12 residues. CDR1 and CDR2 from the germline V gene are MNHEY and SVGAGI. CDR3 DNA: TGTGCCAGTTACAGGTCAGGGAGTAGGGCTTTCTTT. Its protein product is CASYRSGSRAFF.